The TCR beta chain described here comes from a study of CD8 T cells in ankylosing spondylitis. The study's findings and limits: Blood from ankylosing spondylitis patients appeared to carry a characteristic roughly 8-variant TCR beta motif. Disease-linked clones, CD8+, were relatively rare in peripheral blood. Matched synovial fluid from ankylosing spondylitis patients was reported to be enriched for disease-linked clones.

Generation of TCR beta libraries employed quantitative 5'-RACE incorporating molecular barcodes. TCRdb re-called the 5' RACE reads through MiXCR, storing one row per CDR3 protein. There are about 400,000 distinct CDR3 sequences in the sample; more than 20% occur only once, and less than 20% lies in the top ten. Germline V gene data show CDR1 as SGHDT and CDR2 as YYEEEE. The CDR3 is made up of 16 amino acids. Trimming stripped 1 base from V and 6 bases from J, with 18 bases between. This clonotype was seen more than once but under ten times. Its antigen is not identified. This clonotype originated in a male donor with ankylosing spondylitis. The sequencing sample was made of blood, either unsorted or a sorted T cell fraction (not recorded which). The gene calls are TRBV5-6 and TRBJ2-3; D might be TRBD2 (5 bases). The DNA for the CDR3 is TGTGCCAGCAGCTTGTACGAGGAAGCACCGGGGGATACGCAGTATTTT. It is translated as CASSLYEEAPGDTQYF. The full variable domain, completed using reference TRBV5-6 and TRBJ2-3, is DAGVTQSPTHLIKTRGQQVTLRCSPKSGHDTVSWYQQALGQGPQFIFQYYEEEERQRGNFPDRFSGHQFPNYSSELNVNALLLGDSALYLCASSLYEEAPGDTQYFGPGTRLTVL.